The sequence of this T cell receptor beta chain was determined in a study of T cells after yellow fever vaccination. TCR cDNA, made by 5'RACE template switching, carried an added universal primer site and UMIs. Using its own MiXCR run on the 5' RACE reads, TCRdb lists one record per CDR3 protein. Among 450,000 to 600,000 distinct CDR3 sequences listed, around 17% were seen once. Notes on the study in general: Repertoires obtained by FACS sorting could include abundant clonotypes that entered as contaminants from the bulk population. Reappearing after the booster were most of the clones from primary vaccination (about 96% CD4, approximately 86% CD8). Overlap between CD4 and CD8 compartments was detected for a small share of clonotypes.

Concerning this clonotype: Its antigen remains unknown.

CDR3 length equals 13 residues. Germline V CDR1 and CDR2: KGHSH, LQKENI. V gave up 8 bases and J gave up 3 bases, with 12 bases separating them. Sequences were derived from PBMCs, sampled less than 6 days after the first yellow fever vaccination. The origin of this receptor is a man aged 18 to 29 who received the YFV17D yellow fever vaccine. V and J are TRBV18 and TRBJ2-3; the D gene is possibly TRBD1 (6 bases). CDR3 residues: CASASGETDTQYF. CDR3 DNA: TGTGCCAGCGCCTCAGGGGAAACAGATACGCAGTATTTT. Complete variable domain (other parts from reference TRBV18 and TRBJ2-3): NAGVMQNPRHLVRRRGQEARLRCSPMKGHSHVYWYRQLPEEGLKFMVYLQKENIIDESGMPKERFSAEFPKEGPSILRIQQVVRGDSAAYFCASASGETDTQYFGPGTRLTVL.